A selection of T cell receptor beta chains follows, all from one sample in a study of T-cell reconstitution after alpha-beta-depleted transplantation in children. TCRdb itself ran the PCR reads through MiXCR, one entry per CDR3 protein. The data hold around 450,000 distinct CDR3 sequences, with more than 9% observed a single time. The material was PBMCs, obtained before TCRalphabeta/CD19-depleted stem cell transplant. Receptor source: a child aged 2 to 15 with inherited bone marrow failure, due to receive a stem cell transplant. The CDR3 runs from the conserved cysteine through the conserved F or W. Fields, in order: clone size, D gene, V gene, J gene, CDR3 DNA, CDR3 protein. D genes are given only for firm matches. Where a row states a size, it is once, few, many or the class of an expanded clone; other rows omit it.

NA	TRBD2	TRBV4-2	TRBJ2-1	TGTGCCAGCAGCCAACCGACTAGCGGGAGGGTATATGGGCAGTTCTTC	CASSQPTSGRVYGQFF
NA	TRBD1	TRBV15	TRBJ2-5	TGTGCCACCAGCGCCCGACAGGGCCAAGAGACCCAGTACTTC	CATSARQGQETQYF
many	NA	TRBV7-2	TRBJ1-1	TGTGCCAGCAGCTTAAGGTCCCTTGGCGAAGCTTTCTTT	CASSLRSLGEAFF
many	TRBD1	TRBV12-3/TRBV12-4	TRBJ1-4	TGTGCCAGCAGGACACAGACAGGGAGTAATGAAAAACTGTTTTTT	CASRTQTGSNEKLFF
many	TRBD2	TRBV20-1	TRBJ2-3	TGCAGTGCTAGAGATCCTAGCGGGAGGATAACAGATACGCAGTATTTT	CSARDPSGRITDTQYF
few	NA	TRBV6-2/TRBV6-3	TRBJ2-7	TGTGCCAGCAGTTACGCGGGGGCAGGGTCCTACGAGCAGTACTTC	CASSYAGAGSYEQYF
many	TRBD2	TRBV12-5	TRBJ2-1	TGTGCTAGTGGTCCGGGACTAGATTTTAATGAGCAGTTCTTC	CASGPGLDFNEQFF
many	TRBD2	TRBV7-2	TRBJ2-5	TGTGCCAGCAGCTTACCGCTACTAGCGGGGCTGGTTGGAGAGACCCAGTACTTC	CASSLPLLAGLVGETQYF
many	NA	TRBV29-1	TRBJ2-1	TGCAGCGTTGAACTGTACAATGAGCAGTTCTTC	CSVELYNEQFF
many	NA	TRBV3-1	TRBJ1-1	TGTGCCAGCAGCCACAGGGGAATGAACACTGAAGCTTTCTTT	CASSHRGMNTEAFF
few	NA	TRBV7-9	TRBJ1-1	TGTGCCAGCAGCTTAGGTCTAGGGCACACTGAAGCTTTCTTT	CASSLGLGHTEAFF
NA	TRBD1	TRBV15	TRBJ1-5	TGTGCCACCAGCAGGGAAGACAGGGAGGCACAGCCCCAGCATTTT	CATSREDREAQPQHF
many	TRBD2	TRBV28	TRBJ2-2	TGTGCCAGCAGTCCACCTAGCGGGTGGAACACCGGGGAGCTGTTTTTT	CASSPPSGWNTGELFF
many	NA	TRBV27	TRBJ2-1	TGTGCCAGCAGGAACCGGGGCTCCTACAATGAGCAGTTCTTC	CASRNRGSYNEQFF
many	TRBD2	TRBV27	TRBJ2-7	TGTGCCAGCAGAGGACTAGCGGGAGGATTCTTAGAGCAGTACTTC	CASRGLAGGFLEQYF
many	NA	TRBV27	TRBJ2-7	TGTGCCAGCAGTTTTCGTCGTCAGGGAACCTACGAGCAGTACTTC	CASSFRRQGTYEQYF
many	NA	TRBV28	TRBJ1-2	TGTGCCAGCAGTTTCACACAGGGCCTTGGCTACACCTTC	CASSFTQGLGYTF
NA	TRBD1	TRBV14	TRBJ2-3	TGTGCCAGCAGCCAAGGAGTCGGGACAGCGCAGTATTTT	CASSQGVGTAQYF
many	TRBD2	TRBV20-1	TRBJ2-3	TGCAGTGCCTGGGGACTAGCGGAGTCCACAGATACGCAGTATTTT	CSAWGLAESTDTQYF
many	NA	TRBV4-3	TRBJ2-7	TGCGCCAGCAGCCAAGATCCCGATTTACCTCACTGGATCTACGAGCAGTACTTC	CASSQDPDLPHWIYEQYF
many	TRBD2	TRBV7-2	TRBJ2-7	TGTGCCAGCAGCTCCAAAGGAGGACTAGCGGCCCACGAGCAGTACTTC	CASSSKGGLAAHEQYF
many	TRBD1	TRBV5-1	TRBJ2-7	TGCGCCAGCAGCTTGTGGGCAGGGGGATCCTACGAGCAGTACTTC	CASSLWAGGSYEQYF
NA	TRBD2	TRBV20-1	TRBJ2-7	TGCAGTGCTAGAGATACGGGGGCGGCTAGCGGGAGGTGGAACGAGCAGTACTTC	CSARDTGAASGRWNEQYF
many	NA	TRBV6-1	TRBJ1-2	TGTGCCAGCAGTGAAGCGCTTAGGACAGTCCAAAATGGCTACACCTTC	CASSEALRTVQNGYTF
many	NA	TRBV20-1	TRBJ2-3	TGCAGTGCTAGTCGGTGGGGCGTAGGCACAGATACGCAGTATTTT	CSASRWGVGTDTQYF
many	NA	TRBV29-1	TRBJ2-2	TGCAGCGTTGAAGATGTACAGCGGAACACCGGGGAGCTGTTTTTT	CSVEDVQRNTGELFF